The 9 T cell receptor beta chains presented below share a single source sample, sequenced in a study of PD-1 blockade in classical Hodgkin lymphoma. Brentuximab vedotin exposure varied among the patients, all of whom had relapsed after autologous stem cell transplantation. Generated by immunoSEQ multiplex PCR, the TCRdb table keeps only in-frame clones and is missing some. Of approximately 150,000 clones listed, about 78% were seen once; the top ten hold roughly 8.4%. The sequenced sample was peripheral blood mononuclear cells (PBMCs), obtained before the second cycle of nivolumab. The receptors originated from a human donor with classical Hodgkin lymphoma.

This chain uses TRBV5-6 with TRBJ1-6; a weak D match, TRBD1 (6 bases). Germline V CDR1 and CDR2: SGHDT, YYEEEE. Trimming took 1 base from V and 5 from J, leaving 16 bases between them. The CDR3 totals 17 residues. The CDR3 nucleotides are TGTGCCAGCAGCTTGTTCGCCAGGGGTGGGGATAATTCACCCCTCCACTTT. Protein sequence: CASSLFARGGDNSPLHF.

The chain has TRBV19 and TRBJ2-3, with 11 bases aligning to TRBD2. V was pared by 7 bases and J by 6 bases, with 9 bases of the junction left unmatched. The CDR3 has 15 residues. The germline CDR1 and CDR2 sequences are LNHDA and SQIVND (reference sequence). CDR3 bases: TGTGCCAGTACCTTACTAGCGGGAGATTCGGATACGCAGTATTTT. It codes for CASTLLAGDSDTQYF.

The chain joins TRBV25-1 to TRBJ2-5; TRBD2 matches at 13 bases. The V gene end was trimmed by 2 bases and the J gene end by 4 bases; junction bases not matched to a gene: 4. The CDR3 covers 16 residues. The V gene's germline CDR1 is MGHDK and CDR2 SYGVNS. The CDR3 coding sequence is TGTGCCAGCAGTGAACAGGGACTAGCGGGGTTAGAGACCCAGTACTTC. The encoded protein is CASSEQGLAGLETQYF.

V is TRBV7-2 and J is TRBJ2-7, with D unclear. Germline V lookup: CDR1 SGHTA, CDR2 FQGNSA. V lost 1 base to trimming and J lost 4 bases, with 11 bases between them. The CDR3 is 14 amino acids. DNA for the CDR3: TGTGCCAGCAGCTTAGGCCGAGGACGGTACGAGCAGTACTTC. Translated, it gives CASSLGRGRYEQYF.

The chain uses TRBV28 and TRBJ2-1; TRBD1 might be the D (6 bases). CDR3 length: 17 amino acids. Germline V gene data show CDR1 as MDHEN and CDR2 as SYDVKM. The germline V and J ends were trimmed by 4 bases and 0 bases, with 16 bases remaining between them. The CDR3 nucleotides read TGTGCCAGCAGTTCGCCCAGGGGATCTAGCTCCTACAATGAGCAGTTCTTC. Protein: CASSSPRGSSSYNEQFF.

CDR3 residues: CASSEVWGRGLGEAFF. The CDR3 nucleotides read TGTGCCAGCAGTGAAGTATGGGGGCGCGGGTTGGGTGAAGCTTTCTTT. The chain uses TRBV6-1 and TRBJ1-1; the D gene is possibly TRBD1 (6 bases). The CDR3 has 16 residues. The germline CDR1 and CDR2 sequences are MNHNS and SASEGT. Deletions cut 1 base from V and 7 bases from J, with 19 bases between.

The chain links TRBV5-6 to TRBJ1-5; D is possibly TRBD1 (5 bases). CDR1 and CDR2 from the germline V gene are SGHDT and YYEEEE. Trimming removed 4 bases from V and 6 bases from J, with 14 bases in between. The CDR3 is 14 amino acids. In nucleotides, the CDR3 is TGTGCCAGCAGCCCAATGGGGGGAAGTCAGCCCCAGCATTTT. Encoded protein: CASSPMGGSQPQHF.

The table lists this clone with a few counts. The rearrangement uses TRBV18 and TRBJ1-1, with a weak D call TRBD1 (6 bases). Looked up from germline, CDR1 is KGHSH and CDR2 is LQKENI. CDR3 length equals 14 residues. V was cut by 3 bases and J by 3 bases, with 11 bases left in between. The CDR3 loop reads CASSPAQGDTEAFF. The CDR3 DNA is TGTGCCAGCTCACCGGCACAGGGTGACACTGAAGCTTTCTTT.

The V call is TRBV7-2, the J call TRBJ2-7; 7 bases map to TRBD1. This CDR3 comprises 13 residues. V gave up 4 bases and J gave up 6 bases; unmatched junction bases: 6. Germline loops: CDR1 SGHTA, CDR2 FQGNSA. CDR3 sequence (DNA): TGTGCCAGCAGCTACGACAGGGTATCCGAGCAGTACTTC. This sequence encodes CASSYDRVSEQYF. Complete variable domain (other parts from reference TRBV7-2 and TRBJ2-7): GAGVSQSPSNKVTEKGKDVELRCDPISGHTALYWYRQSLGQGLEFLIYFQGNSAPDKSGLPSDRFSAERTGGSVSTLTIQRTQQEDSAVYLCASSYDRVSEQYFGPGTRLTVT.